The 21 T cell receptor beta chains below were found in one sample sequenced in a study of identical twins. MiXCR, applied by TCRdb to the 5' RACE reads, yields one record per CDR3 protein. The sample lists approximately 680,000 distinct CDR3 sequences; roughly 7.1% were seen once. These records were also assigned to another study, of yellow fever vaccine responses in identical twins.

Sequencing used PBMCs. These receptors all stem from a woman aged 18-29 years in good health.

This clonotype appeared a few times. The V gene is TRBV5-1, the J gene TRBJ2-7, with D perhaps being TRBD1 or TRBD2 (5 bases each). The germline gives CDR1 SGHRS, CDR2 YFSETQ. V was cut by 0 bases and J by 5 bases, with 12 bases left in between. This CDR3 is 14 amino acids long. CDR3: CASSLGGVPDEQYV. CDR3 in DNA: TGCGCCAGCAGCTTGGGAGGGGTACCCGACGAGCAGTACGTC.

At least ten counts were recorded for this clonotype. The chain joins TRBV5-1 to TRBJ1-1; 7 positions agree with TRBD1. This CDR3 contains 14 residues. From germline, CDR1 is SGHRS and CDR2 YFSETQ. V lost 4 bases to trimming and J lost 5 bases; unmatched junction nucleotides: 8. The CDR3 bases are TGCGCCAGCAGCCTAGGGACAGCCTCGACTGAAGCTTTCTTT. It is translated as CASSLGTASTEAFF.

This clonotype was picked up many times. The rearrangement links TRBV5-1 to TRBJ2-1; D ambiguous. V lost 5 bases, J lost 4 bases, and 10 bases lay in between. This CDR3 comprises 13 residues. The germline V gene encodes CDR1 SGHRS and CDR2 YFSETQ. The CDR3 reads CASSRGVYNEQFF. CDR3 nucleotides: TGCGCCAGCAGTCGCGGAGTTTACAATGAGCAGTTCTTC.

V and J are TRBV13 and TRBJ2-1, with TRBD1 matching over 8 bases. The ends lost 5 bases at V and 7 bases at J; junction bases unmatched: 7. CDR3 length equals 14 residues. Germline loops: CDR1 PRHDT, CDR2 FYEKMQ (reference sequence). CDR3 amino acids: CASSTRTGRNEQFF. The CDR3 region has the DNA TGTGCCAGCAGCACGAGGACAGGGAGGAATGAGCAGTTCTTC.

In this sample, this clonotype turned up many times. This chain uses TRBV19 with TRBJ1-5; TRBD1 matches 9 bases. The V gene's germline CDR1 is LNHDA and CDR2 SQIVND (reference sequence). Trimming removed 7 bases from V and 4 bases from J; junction bases left unmatched: 8. The CDR3 spans 15 residues. CDR3 nucleotides: TGTGCCAGTAATCGACAGGGGGTTGGTAATCAGCCCCAGCATTTT. This sequence encodes CASNRQGVGNQPQHF.

This clonotype was detected many times. The rearrangement uses TRBV20-1 and TRBJ1-4; D is perhaps TRBD1 (6 bases). Germline V lookup: CDR1 DFQATT, CDR2 SNEGSKA (reference sequence). The CDR3 totals 15 residues. The ends were cut back, 6 bases at V and 3 bases at J, with 17 bases in the middle. CDR3 loop: CSATPRGSSNEKLFF. For the CDR3, the DNA is TGCAGTGCCACACCCAGGGGCTCCTCTAATGAAAAACTGTTTTTT.

This clonotype has just a few counts. The CDR3, as DNA: TGCAGTGCTAGGATGACTTATATAGGGAATGAGCAGTTCTTC. It is translated as CSARMTYIGNEQFF. J is TRBJ2-1 and V is TRBV20-1, with no clear D. Germline assignment: CDR1 DFQATT and CDR2 SNEGSKA (reference sequence). Trimming shortened V by 3 bases and J by 7 bases, and 16 bases separated the two germline ends. The CDR3 loop spans 14 amino acids.

The chain employs TRBV24-1 and TRBJ2-1, with 9 bases that match TRBD2. The CDR3 contains 16 residues. Germline loops: CDR1 KGHDR, CDR2 SFDVKD. V lost 1 base and J lost 2; bases outside the gene matches: 2. CDR3 protein: CATSDFGGRAYNEQFF. CDR3 in DNA: TGTGCCACCAGTGATTTCGGCGGGAGGGCCTACAATGAGCAGTTCTTC.

The chain combines TRBV11-2 with TRBJ2-7; TRBD1 aligns across 7 bases. Germline loops: CDR1 SGHAT, CDR2 FQNNGV. This CDR3 spans 15 amino acids. The trim removed 5 bases at V and 2 bases at J, leaving 9 bases unmatched. The CDR3 protein is CASSAHPGQTYEQYV. For the CDR3, the DNA is TGTGCCAGCAGCGCGCATCCGGGACAGACCTACGAGCAGTACGTC.

The chain has TRBV7-8 and TRBJ2-4; D uncertain. The germline V gene encodes CDR1 SGHVS and CDR2 FQNEAQ. CDR3 length: 14 residues. Trimming cost V 5 bases and J 1 base, with 9 bases left between them. This CDR3 reads CASSQYGAKNIQYF. For the CDR3, the DNA is TGTGCCAGCAGCCAATACGGGGCCAAAAACATTCAGTACTTC. Variable domain in full (rest from reference TRBV7-8 and TRBJ2-4): GAGVSQSPRYKVAKRGQDVALRCDPISGHVSLFWYQQALGQGPEFLTYFQNEAQLDKSGLPSDRFFAERPEGSVSTLKIQRTQQEDSAVYLCASSQYGAKNIQYFGAGTRLSVL.

This clonotype has ten or more counts. This sequence joins TRBV12-3 or TRBV12-4 and TRBJ1-6; TRBD1 matches at 10 bases. The CDR3 covers 15 residues. V shed 4 bases, J shed 5 bases, and the junction held 2 bases outside the gene matches. The CDR3 nucleotides read TGTGCCAGCAGTTCGGGACAGGGGAATAATTCACCCCTCCACTTT. Translation: CASSSGQGNNSPLHF.

This clonotype was counted only a few times. The rearrangement joins TRBV28 to TRBJ2-7; the match to TRBD1 covers 11 bases. V gave up 6 bases and J gave up 5 bases; unmatched junction bases: 9. The germline gives CDR1 MDHEN, CDR2 SYDVKM. The CDR3 has 15 residues. The chain's CDR3 is CASRPRDRGINEQYF. CDR3 DNA sequence: TGTGCCAGCAGGCCCAGGGACAGGGGGATCAACGAGCAGTACTTC. Looking up the rest from reference TRBV28 and TRBJ2-7 gives the full variable domain: DVKVTQSSRYLVKRTGEKVFLECVQDMDHENMFWYRQDPGLGLRLIYFSYDVKMKEKGDIPEGYSVSREKKERFSLILESASTNQTSMYLCASRPRDRGINEQYFGPGTRLTVT.

The genes are TRBV18 and TRBJ2-7; possibly TRBD1 or TRBD2 for D (5 bases each). This CDR3 has 17 residues. Germline values: CDR1 KGHSH, CDR2 LQKENI. Trimming cost V 4 bases and J 3 bases, with 22 bases left between them. Here the CDR3 DNA reads TGTGCCAGCTCACTGTTTAGGCGTGGGACGGAAGTCTACGAGCAGTACGTC. Translated: CASSLFRRGTEVYEQYV.

This chain connects TRBV5-1 to TRBJ2-3; 7 nucleotides match TRBD1. Germline lookup yields CDR1 SGHRS and CDR2 YFSETQ. The J segment lost 3 bases and the V segment lost 2 bases, leaving 15 bases of the junction unmatched. This CDR3 region has 18 residues. CDR3 sequence reads: CASSFLTASTGFTDTQYF. The CDR3 nucleotides are TGCGCCAGCAGCTTCCTTACTGCTTCGACAGGGTTTACAGATACGCAGTATTTT.

This sequence joins TRBV14 and TRBJ2-3, with D perhaps assigned TRBD1 or TRBD2 (6 bases each). The CDR3 length is 18 residues. Deletions cut 3 bases from V and 0 bases from J, with 19 bases between. CDR1 is SGHDN and CDR2 is FVKESK in the germline V gene. The CDR3 region has the DNA TGTGCCAGCAGCCAGTCACGGGGGCGGAGGCTAAGCACAGATACGCAGTATTTT. Translation gives CASSQSRGRRLSTDTQYF.

This clonotype appeared a few times. The rearrangement joins TRBV10-1 to TRBJ2-7, with TRBD2 matching 8 bases. CDR1 WNHNN and CDR2 SYGVQD come from the germline V gene (reference sequence). This CDR3 is 15 amino acids long. Losses at the gene ends were 3 bases for V and 1 base for J; bases not matched to a gene: 5. The CDR3 nucleotides read TGCGCCAGCAGTGACCTAGCGGGCGATTCCTACGAGCAGTACTTC. Amino acids: CASSDLAGDSYEQYF.

This clonotype was detected ten times or more. The chain couples TRBV29-1 to TRBJ2-2, with a possible D match to TRBD1 (6 bases). The CDR3 loop spans 15 amino acids. CDR1 and CDR2 (germline): SQVTM, ANQGSEA. Trimming left V 4 bases short and J 2 bases short, with 14 bases between. CDR3 sequence: CSVVRMDRNTGELFF. DNA of the CDR3: TGCAGCGTTGTCCGGATGGACAGAAACACCGGGGAGCTGTTTTTT.

CDR3 amino acids: CASSPQTRRISGANVLTF. CDR3 in DNA: TGTGCCAGCAGTCCCCAAACTCGTAGGATATCTGGGGCCAACGTCCTGACTTTC. The V and J genes are TRBV28 and TRBJ2-6; D remains ambiguous. The CDR3 runs to 18 residues. Looked up from germline, CDR1 is MDHEN and CDR2 is SYDVKM. Trimming removed 5 bases at V and 1 base at J, with 18 bases between.

J is TRBJ2-7 and V is TRBV7-9, with TRBD1 matching 7 bases. Trimming cost V 2 bases and J 4 bases; bases outside gene matches: 2. The CDR3 totals 13 residues. Germline V lookup: CDR1 SEHNR, CDR2 FQNEAQ (reference sequence). The CDR3 nucleotides read TGTGCCAGCAGCTTAACAGGGGAGTACGAGCAGTACGTC. The encoded protein is CASSLTGEYEQYV.

The chain recombines TRBV7-2 with TRBJ2-7; 8 nucleotides line up with TRBD1. V dropped 1 base and J dropped 4; count of bases not matched to a gene: 9. Germline CDR1 SGHTA, CDR2 FQGNSA. The CDR3 spans 16 residues. The CDR3 region has the DNA TGTGCCAGCAGCTTAGAAGGACAGGGAGGTCGTTACGAGCAGTACGTC. Amino acid sequence: CASSLEGQGGRYEQYV.

The chain links TRBV12-3 or TRBV12-4 to TRBJ1-5, with 8 positions matching TRBD1. The CDR3 length is 15 residues. V dropped 10 bases and J dropped 1; count of bases not matched to a gene: 9. CDR3 loop: CATSLGTGSNQPQHF. The DNA of the CDR3 is TGTGCCACCTCACTCGGGACAGGAAGCAATCAGCCCCAGCATTTT.